This T cell receptor beta chain came from a study of blood T cells in healthy people across ages. J lost 8 bases, V lost 7 bases, and 7 bases had no gene match. This CDR3 region has 12 residues. This clonotype was found a few times. Then a second PCR, running roughly 7 to 11 cycles, was carried out with a sample-barcoded 5' primer and a J-beta primer mix. One entry per CDR3 protein, called by TCRdb with MiXCR from the 5' RACE reads. This table has about 750,000 distinct CDR3 sequences, 53% appearing once. The clonotype was recovered from a man older than 75 in good health. The rearrangement links TRBV12-3 or TRBV12-4 to TRBJ1-1; 7 bases line up with TRBD1. Material: blood. DNA for the CDR3: TGTGCCAGCACCCTACTGACAGGGGAAGCTTTCTTT. It specifies CASTLLTGEAFF.